This TCR beta chain was identified during a study of blood T cell repertoires in COVID-19. Clones were sequenced by immunoSEQ multiplex PCR, and TCRdb holds only the in-frame ones, with some missing. The repertoire consists of 240,000 or so clones, with more than 80% occurring once and the leading ten covering 0.85% to 0.9%. With 2 bases removed from V and 4 bases from J, the gap between germline ends came to 8 bases. The CDR3 length is 13 residues. Per germline, CDR1 SNHLY and CDR2 FYNNEI. Categorization into cohorts depended on clinical history that participants reported. Those designated as exposed participants met a COVID-19 case within 2 weeks before study entry.

The sample was PBMCs or T cells enriched from blood (not recorded which). The V and J genes are TRBV2 and TRBJ1-2; D is possibly TRBD1 (5 bases). The sequence was collected from a man between 50 and 59 years old who had been exposed to COVID-19. The CDR3 bases are TGTGCCAGCAGTGAACGGACAACCTATGGCTACACCTTC. Residues: CASSERTTYGYTF.